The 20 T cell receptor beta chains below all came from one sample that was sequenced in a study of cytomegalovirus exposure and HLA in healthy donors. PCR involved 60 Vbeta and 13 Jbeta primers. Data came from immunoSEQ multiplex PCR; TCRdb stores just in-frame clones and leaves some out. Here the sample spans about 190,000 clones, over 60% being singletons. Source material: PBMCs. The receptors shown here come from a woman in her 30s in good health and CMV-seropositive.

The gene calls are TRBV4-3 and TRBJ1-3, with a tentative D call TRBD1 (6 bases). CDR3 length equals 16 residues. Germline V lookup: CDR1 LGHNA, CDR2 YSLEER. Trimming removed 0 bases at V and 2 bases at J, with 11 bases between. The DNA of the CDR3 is TGCGCCAGCAGCCAAGATAGGGCAGGGGCTGGAAACACCATATATTTT. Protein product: CASSQDRAGAGNTIYF.

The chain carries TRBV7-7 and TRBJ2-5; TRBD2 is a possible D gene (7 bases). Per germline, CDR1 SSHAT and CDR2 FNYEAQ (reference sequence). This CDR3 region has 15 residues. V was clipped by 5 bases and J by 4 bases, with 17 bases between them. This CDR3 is CASSAGAGVIETQYF. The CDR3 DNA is TGTGCCAGCAGCGCGGGGGCAGGGGTTATAGAGACCCAGTACTTC.

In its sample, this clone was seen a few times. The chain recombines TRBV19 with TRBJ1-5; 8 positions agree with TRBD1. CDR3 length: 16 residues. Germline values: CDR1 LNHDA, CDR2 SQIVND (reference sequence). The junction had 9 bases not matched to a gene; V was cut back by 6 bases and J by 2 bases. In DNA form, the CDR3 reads TGTGCCAGTAGACCGAAACAGGGGGATGGCAATCAGCCCCAGCATTTT. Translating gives CASRPKQGDGNQPQHF.

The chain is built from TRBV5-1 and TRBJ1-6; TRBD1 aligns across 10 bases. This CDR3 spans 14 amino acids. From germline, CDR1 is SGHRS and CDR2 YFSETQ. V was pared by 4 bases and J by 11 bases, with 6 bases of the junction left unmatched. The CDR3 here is CASSTGTGAAPLHF. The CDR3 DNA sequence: TGCGCCAGCAGCACCGGGACAGGGGCCGCACCCCTCCACTTT.

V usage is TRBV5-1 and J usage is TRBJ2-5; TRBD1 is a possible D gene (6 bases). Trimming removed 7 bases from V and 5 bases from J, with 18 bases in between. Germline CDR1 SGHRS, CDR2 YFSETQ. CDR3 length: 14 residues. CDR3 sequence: CASGPGGQSETQYF. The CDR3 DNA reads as TGCGCCAGCGGCCCTGGGGGCCAGTCGGAGACCCAGTACTTC.

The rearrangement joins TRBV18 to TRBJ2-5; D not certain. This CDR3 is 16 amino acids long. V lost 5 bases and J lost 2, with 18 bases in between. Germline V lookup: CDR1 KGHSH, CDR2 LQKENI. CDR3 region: CASSSSLQNRQETQYF. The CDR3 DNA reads TGTGCCAGCTCATCTTCGCTGCAGAACCGTCAAGAGACCCAGTACTTC.

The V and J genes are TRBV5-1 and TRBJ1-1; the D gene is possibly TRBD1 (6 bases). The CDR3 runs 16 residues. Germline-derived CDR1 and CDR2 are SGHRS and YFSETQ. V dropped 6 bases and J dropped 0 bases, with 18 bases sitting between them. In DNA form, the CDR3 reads TGCGCCAGCACCCCCCAACAGGGTAGGCTGAACACTGAAGCTTTCTTT. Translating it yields CASTPQQGRLNTEAFF.

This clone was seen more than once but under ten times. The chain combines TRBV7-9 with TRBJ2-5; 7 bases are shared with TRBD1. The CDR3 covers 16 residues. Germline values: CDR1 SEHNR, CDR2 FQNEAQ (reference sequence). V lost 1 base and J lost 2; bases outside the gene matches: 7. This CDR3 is CASSLVGGSGQETQYF. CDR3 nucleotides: TGTGCCAGCAGCTTAGTAGGGGGCAGTGGACAAGAGACCCAGTACTTC.

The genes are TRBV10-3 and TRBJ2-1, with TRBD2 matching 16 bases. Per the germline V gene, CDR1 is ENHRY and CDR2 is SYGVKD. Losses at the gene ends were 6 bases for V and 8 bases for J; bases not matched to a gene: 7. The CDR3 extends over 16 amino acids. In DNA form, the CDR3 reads TGTGCCATCAGCTCCTCGGGACTAGCGGGGGGGGATGAGCAGTTCTTC. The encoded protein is CAISSSGLAGGDEQFF.

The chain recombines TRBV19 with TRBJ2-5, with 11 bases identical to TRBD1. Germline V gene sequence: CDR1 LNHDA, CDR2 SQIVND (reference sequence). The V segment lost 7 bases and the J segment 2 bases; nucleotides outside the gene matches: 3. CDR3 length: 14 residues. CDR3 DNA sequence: TGTGCCAGTAATCGGGACAGGGGGCAAGAGACCCAGTACTTC. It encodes CASNRDRGQETQYF. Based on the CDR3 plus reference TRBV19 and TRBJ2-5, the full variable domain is DGGITQSPKYLFRKEGQNVTLSCEQNLNHDAMYWYRQDPGQGLRLIYYSQIVNDFQKGDIAEGYSVSREKKESFPLTVTSAQKNPTAFYLCASNRDRGQETQYFGPGTRLLVL.

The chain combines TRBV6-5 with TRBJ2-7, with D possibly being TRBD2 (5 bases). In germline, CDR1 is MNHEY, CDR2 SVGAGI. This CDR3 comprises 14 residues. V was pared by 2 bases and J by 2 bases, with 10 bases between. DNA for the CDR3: TGTGCCAGCAGTTACGAGAGGGTGACCTACGAGCAGTACTTC. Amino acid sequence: CASSYERVTYEQYF.

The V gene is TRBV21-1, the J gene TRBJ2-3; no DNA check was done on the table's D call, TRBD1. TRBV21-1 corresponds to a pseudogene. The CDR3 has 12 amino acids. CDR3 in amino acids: CASSKGADTQYF. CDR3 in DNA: TGTGCCAGCAGCAAGGGGGCGGATACGCAGTATTTT.

For the CDR3, the DNA is TGTGCCAGCAGCCTTGGACCGGGAGTCGAAGAGACCCAGTACTTC. Encoded protein: CASSLGPGVEETQYF. The chain recombines TRBV5-4 with TRBJ2-5; D may be TRBD2 (6 bases). Germline V gene lookup returns CDR1 SGHNT and CDR2 YYREEE (reference sequence). The V gene lost 4 bases and the J gene lost 3 bases, with 16 bases spanning the gap. CDR3 length: 15 amino acids.

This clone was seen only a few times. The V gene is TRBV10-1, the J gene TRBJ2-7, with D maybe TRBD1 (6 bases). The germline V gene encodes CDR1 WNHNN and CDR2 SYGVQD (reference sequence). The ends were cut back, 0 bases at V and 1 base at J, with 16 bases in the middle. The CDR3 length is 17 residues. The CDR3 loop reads CASSESGRDRLSYEQYF. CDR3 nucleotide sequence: TGCGCCAGCAGTGAGTCAGGCCGAGACAGGCTTTCCTACGAGCAGTACTTC.

CDR3 in DNA: TGTGCCAGCAGCCAGGGTGGGAGGGAAGGGACTGAAGCTTTCTTT. It specifies CASSQGGREGTEAFF. The J gene is TRBJ1-1, the V gene TRBV28; TRBD1 might be the D (5 bases). CDR1 is MDHEN, CDR2 SYDVKM, per germline. The V and J ends lost 6 bases and 5 bases respectively, with 19 bases between them. The CDR3 contains 15 residues.

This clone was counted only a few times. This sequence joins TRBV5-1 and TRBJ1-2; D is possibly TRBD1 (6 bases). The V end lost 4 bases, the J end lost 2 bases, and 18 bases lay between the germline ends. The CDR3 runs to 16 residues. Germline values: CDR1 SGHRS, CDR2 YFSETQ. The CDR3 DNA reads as TGCGCCAGCAGCATGCCAAGGGGGGGAGCCAACTATGGCTACACCTTC. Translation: CASSMPRGGANYGYTF.

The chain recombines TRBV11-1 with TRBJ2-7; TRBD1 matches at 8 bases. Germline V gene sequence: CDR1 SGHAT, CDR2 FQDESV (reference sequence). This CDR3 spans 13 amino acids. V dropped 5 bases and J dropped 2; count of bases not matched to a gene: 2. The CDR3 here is CASSRDRTYEQYF. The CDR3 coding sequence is TGTGCCAGCAGCCGGGACAGGACCTACGAGCAGTACTTC.

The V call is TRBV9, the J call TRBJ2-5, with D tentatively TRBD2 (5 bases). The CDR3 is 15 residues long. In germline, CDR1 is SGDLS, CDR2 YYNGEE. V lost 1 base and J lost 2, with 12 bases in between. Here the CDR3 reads CASSVMGSVQETQYF. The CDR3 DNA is TGTGCCAGCAGCGTAATGGGGAGTGTTCAAGAGACCCAGTACTTC.

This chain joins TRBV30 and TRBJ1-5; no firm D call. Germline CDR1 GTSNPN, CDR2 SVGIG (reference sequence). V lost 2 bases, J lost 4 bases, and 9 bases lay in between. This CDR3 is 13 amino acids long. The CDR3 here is CAWSIGPNQPQHF. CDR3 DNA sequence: TGTGCCTGGAGTATTGGGCCAAATCAGCCCCAGCATTTT.

For the CDR3, the DNA is TGTGCCAGCAGCTTAGTGTCAGGGGGTGGGATGAACACTGAAGCTTTCTTT. This encodes CASSLVSGGGMNTEAFF. The chain employs TRBV7-2 and TRBJ1-1; 7 bases agree with TRBD1. The V and J ends lost 1 base and 0 bases, in that order; junction bases with no gene match: 8. CDR3 length: 17 amino acids. CDR1 and CDR2 (germline): SGHTA, FQGNSA.